This T cell receptor beta chain stems from a study of T cells in Graves' hyperthyroidism and ophthalmopathy. The V gene end was trimmed by 1 base and the J gene end by 9 bases; junction bases not matched to a gene: 6. This CDR3 region has 15 residues. Germline V gene lookup returns CDR1 MNHEY and CDR2 SMNVEV (reference sequence). Amplified TCR beta CDR3 regions came from RNA transcripts. TCR CDR3 regions were first amplified by RT-PCR with HTBI primers. MiXCR, applied by TCRdb to the multiplex PCR reads, yields one record per CDR3 protein. The table lists about 560,000 distinct CDR3 sequences, approximately 16% of them singletons.

The sequenced sample was blood. The genes are TRBV27 and TRBJ2-2, with TRBD1 matching 9 bases. This clonotype was sampled from a woman aged 18-35 years with Graves' hyperthyroidism. The CDR3 loop is CASSLYLTGGRELFF. Written as DNA, the CDR3 is TGTGCCAGCAGTTTATACCTCACAGGGGGCAGGGAGCTGTTTTTT.